This TCR beta chain stems from a study of T cells in Graves' hyperthyroidism and ophthalmopathy. Study-wide background: It was at initial diagnosis, before any treatment, that peripheral blood was collected. General study results and limits: Clonotypes that were expanded in thyroid above 0.001 mostly appeared in blood too.

CDR3 length: 14 amino acids. Germline V CDR1 and CDR2: LNHNV, YYDKDF (reference sequence). Ten or more counts support this clonotype. Antigen specificity is unknown. An end of the junction does not agree with germline; a read error may underlie this. Using RNA transcripts as the source, TCR beta CDR3 regions were amplified. The HTBI primer set was used in a first-round RT-PCR of the TCR CDR3. TCRdb processed the multiplex PCR reads anew with MiXCR; each CDR3 protein has one entry. The sample lists about 180,000 distinct CDR3 sequences; 15% to 20% were seen once. The sequence was collected from a woman aged 50 to 65 with Graves' hyperthyroidism. The sample was blood. V gene TRBV15 combines with J gene TRBJ2-3; D is tentatively TRBD1 or TRBD2 (5 bases each). CDR3: CATSGDRNTDTQYF. In DNA, the CDR3 is TGTGCCACCAGCGGGGACCGAAACACAGATACGCAGTACTTT.